Following are 25 T cell receptor beta chains from one sample sequenced in a study of chemoradiotherapy in HPV16-positive cancers. Measured with immunoSEQ multiplex PCR; TCRdb has only the in-frame clones, and not every one. The table lists about 39,000 clones, 76% of them singletons. The sequenced sample was blood, obtained from a patient who underwent chemoradiotherapy. Receptors originate from a human donor with HPV-associated anogenital cancer.

The chain is built from TRBV19 and TRBJ2-5; D gene ambiguous. The CDR3 is made up of 15 amino acids. CDR1 and CDR2 from the germline V gene are LNHDA and SQIVND (reference sequence). Trimming cost V 5 bases and J 2 bases, with 15 bases left between them. The CDR3 bases are TGTGCCAGTAGTTCCCTCCATTCCAGGCAAGAGACCCAGTACTTC. Protein product: CASSSLHSRQETQYF. The entire variable domain, with the rest obtained from reference TRBV19 and TRBJ2-5, is as follows: DGGITQSPKYLFRKEGQNVTLSCEQNLNHDAMYWYRQDPGQGLRLIYYSQIVNDFQKGDIAEGYSVSREKKESFPLTVTSAQKNPTAFYLCASSSLHSRQETQYFGPGTRLLVL.

This chain uses TRBV18 with TRBJ2-5; TRBD2 aligns across 8 bases. CDR3 length equals 16 residues. The V and J ends lost 1 base and 5 bases, in that order; junction bases with no gene match: 9. From germline, CDR1 is KGHSH and CDR2 LQKENI. CDR3 amino acids: CASSPQASGLSETQYF. CDR3 nucleotide sequence: TGTGCCAGCTCACCACAGGCTAGCGGGCTCTCCGAGACCCAGTACTTC.

This chain uses TRBV4-2 with TRBJ2-7; 10 bases are a match to TRBD2. The CDR3 has 15 amino acids. J was trimmed by 7 bases and V by 3 bases; bases with no gene match: 9. The germline gives CDR1 LGHNA, CDR2 YNFKEQ. CDR3 residues: CASSQERGGRNEQYF. The CDR3 DNA follows: TGTGCCAGCAGCCAGGAGCGGGGGGGCCGTAATGAGCAGTACTTC.

This clone has just one count. The chain uses TRBV15 and TRBJ2-6; D remains ambiguous. The V end was cut by 1 base, the J end by 0 bases, with 13 bases between. CDR1 is LNHNV and CDR2 is YYDKDF in the germline V gene (reference sequence). This CDR3 has 18 amino acids. The CDR3 region has the DNA TGTGCCACCAGCAGAGGGGCCCCCTTAACCTCTGGGGCCAACGTCCTGACTTTC. This translates into CATSRGAPLTSGANVLTF. The full variable domain, in which reference TRBV15 and TRBJ2-6 provide the parts outside the CDR3, is DAMVIQNPRYQVTQFGKPVTLSCSQTLNHNVMYWYQQKSSQAPKLLFHYYDKDFNNEADTPDNFQSRRPNTSFCFLDIRSPGLGDTAMYLCATSRGAPLTSGANVLTFGAGSRLTVL.

The V and J genes are TRBV11-2 and TRBJ1-1, with D unclear. The length of the CDR3 is 12 residues. The V end lost 6 bases, the J end lost 4 bases, and 9 bases lay between the germline ends. Looked up from germline, CDR1 is SGHAT and CDR2 is FQNNGV. The CDR3 DNA sequence: TGTGCCAGCAGTATACTCCTCACTGAAGCTTTCTTT. It codes for CASSILLTEAFF.

This clone is a singleton in its sample. This chain joins TRBV4-1 and TRBJ2-7, with 9 bases lining up with TRBD1. From germline, CDR1 is MGHRA and CDR2 YSYEKL. The CDR3 has 16 amino acids. With 4 bases clipped from V and 3 bases from J, the junction kept 10 bases outside the gene matches. Here the CDR3 reads CASSPGQGPINYEQYF. The CDR3 nucleotides read TGCGCCAGCAGCCCAGGACAGGGGCCGATTAACTACGAGCAGTACTTC.

The rearrangement joins TRBV25-1 to TRBJ2-5; 13 nucleotides align to TRBD2. Germline V gives CDR1 MGHDK, CDR2 SYGVNS. The CDR3 loop spans 15 amino acids. V was clipped by 5 bases and J by 5 bases; unmatched bases: 5. As DNA, the CDR3 is TGTGCCAGCAGTCCGACTAGCGGGGGGTCGGAGACCCAGTACTTC. The encoded protein is CASSPTSGGSETQYF.

The CDR3 DNA is TGTGCCAGCAGCCCTAACAGGGGGCAAGGGAACACTGAAGCTTTCTTT. Protein product: CASSPNRGQGNTEAFF. V gene TRBV5-4 combines with J gene TRBJ1-1; 9 bases are shared with TRBD1. Germline lookup yields CDR1 SGHNT and CDR2 YYREEE (reference sequence). This CDR3 spans 16 amino acids. V trimming: 4 bases; J trimming: 1 base; junction bases outside the gene matches: 8. The full variable domain, with the rest looked up from reference TRBV5-4 and TRBJ1-1, is ETGVTQSPTHLIKTRGQQVTLRCSSQSGHNTVSWYQQALGQGPQFIFQYYREEENGRGNFPPRFSGLQFPNYSSELNVNALELDDSALYLCASSPNRGQGNTEAFFGQGTRLTVV.

The chain employs TRBV18 and TRBJ2-1; 12 bases align to TRBD2. Trimming removed 5 bases from V and 7 bases from J; junction bases left unmatched: 6. This CDR3 spans 15 amino acids. Germline V gives CDR1 KGHSH, CDR2 LQKENI. Here the CDR3 DNA reads TGTGCCAGCTCATCTAGCGGGGGGGCCGAAAATGAGCAGTTCTTC. Its translation is CASSSSGGAENEQFF.

V usage is TRBV6-5 and J usage is TRBJ2-5; D call uncertain. Trimming shortened V by 6 bases and J by 1 base, and 15 bases separated the two germline ends. CDR1 and CDR2 from the germline V gene are MNHEY and SVGAGI. The CDR3 is 15 amino acids. CDR3 sequence: CASSQIKRAQETQYF. In DNA, the CDR3 is TGTGCCAGCAGCCAAATTAAAAGGGCCCAAGAGACCCAGTACTTC.

The DNA for the CDR3 is TGTGCCAGCAGCTGGGAGACAGGGAGAAACACTGAAGCTTTCTTT. Its translation: CASSWETGRNTEAFF. This sequence joins TRBV5-6 and TRBJ1-1, with 7 bases aligning to TRBD1. The CDR3 runs 15 residues. From germline, CDR1 is SGHDT and CDR2 YYEEEE. With V trimmed by 3 bases and J by 2 bases, 7 bases remained unmatched.

As for this clone: This same CDR3 is encoded by further DNA sequences in the sample. The chain has TRBV4-3 and TRBJ2-5, with 10 positions matching TRBD1. This CDR3 comprises 14 residues. CDR1 is LGHNA and CDR2 is YSLEER in the germline V gene. After removal of 1 base from V and 4 bases from J, the junction contained 0 bases not matched to a gene. CDR3 coding DNA: TGCGCCAGCAGCCAAGGGACAGGGGGAGAGACCCAGTACTTC. The encoded protein is CASSQGTGGETQYF.

The genes are TRBV11-1 and TRBJ2-7, with 10 nucleotides matching TRBD1. Germline V CDR1 and CDR2: SGHAT, FQDESV (reference sequence). This CDR3 has 15 residues. With V trimmed by 4 bases and J by 3 bases, 6 bases remained unmatched. This CDR3 reads CASSSGTGALYEQYF. The CDR3 DNA is TGTGCCAGCAGCTCCGGGACAGGGGCTCTCTACGAGCAGTACTTC. Using reference TRBV11-1 and TRBJ2-7 for the parts outside the CDR3, the full variable domain is EAEVAQSPRYKITEKSQAVAFWCDPISGHATLYWYRQILGQGPELLVQFQDESVVDDSQLPKDRFSAERLKGVDSTLKIQPAELGDSAMYLCASSSGTGALYEQYFGPGTRLTVT.

The chain joins TRBV7-2 to TRBJ2-5; the match to TRBD2 covers 10 bases. CDR1 SGHTA and CDR2 FQGNSA come from the germline V gene. V was pared by 3 bases and J by 5 bases, with 6 bases of the junction left unmatched. The CDR3 is 15 amino acids. The CDR3 region is CASSFERGGWETQYF. DNA for the CDR3: TGTGCCAGCAGCTTTGAGCGGGGGGGCTGGGAGACCCAGTACTTC.

This clone turned up a few times. V usage is TRBV12-5 and J usage is TRBJ1-1; a possible D gene is TRBD1 (6 bases). V was pared by 1 base and J by 1 base, with 7 bases between. Germline V gene lookup returns CDR1 LGHNT and CDR2 FRNRAP. The CDR3 contains 14 residues. The CDR3 DNA follows: TGTGCTAGTGGTTTGGGACAGGCGAACACTGAAGCTTTCTTT. Amino acid sequence: CASGLGQANTEAFF.

This clone was seen once. The V call is TRBV2, the J call TRBJ2-3, with D hard to call. Per the germline V gene, CDR1 is SNHLY and CDR2 is FYNNEI. The V end lost 7 bases, the J end lost 4 bases, and 9 bases lay between the germline ends. This CDR3 contains 12 residues. For the CDR3, the DNA is TGTGCCAGCATAAGGACCGCAGATACGCAGTATTTT. Its protein product is CASIRTADTQYF.

This clone was detected once. As DNA, the CDR3 is TGTGCCAGCAGTGAGGGAGCAAACTATGGCTACACCTTC. It yields the protein CASSEGANYGYTF. This chain connects TRBV6-1 to TRBJ1-2; D not resolved. Germline loops: CDR1 MNHNS, CDR2 SASEGT. V was pared by 3 bases and J by 2 bases, with 7 bases between. This CDR3 is built from 13 residues.

This clone has just a few counts. This chain connects TRBV9 to TRBJ2-2; a weak D match, TRBD2 (5 bases). V was clipped by 0 bases and J by 1 base, with 10 bases between them. Germline CDR1 reads SGDLS; CDR2 reads YYNGEE. The CDR3 has 16 residues. Written as DNA, the CDR3 is TGTGCCAGCAGCGTAGTGGCGGGCGTGAACACCGGGGAGCTGTTTTTT. As protein: CASSVVAGVNTGELFF. Full variable domain (remainder filled in from reference TRBV9 and TRBJ2-2): DSGVTQTPKHLITATGQRVTLRCSPRSGDLSVYWYQQSLDQGLQFLIQYYNGEERAKGNILERFSAQQFPDLHSELNLSSLELGDSALYFCASSVVAGVNTGELFFGEGSRLTVL.

The chain couples TRBV15 to TRBJ2-6; TRBD1 might be the D (6 bases). V was trimmed by 2 bases and J by 2 bases, leaving 16 bases between them. This CDR3 spans 18 amino acids. Germline CDR1 and CDR2: LNHNV and YYDKDF (reference sequence). CDR3 loop: CATSRPPGGGTGANVLTF. The CDR3 bases are TGTGCCACCAGCAGACCCCCTGGTGGGGGCACTGGGGCCAACGTCCTGACTTTC.

The chain couples TRBV10-1 to TRBJ1-1; 7 bases map to TRBD1. J was trimmed by 2 bases and V by 0 bases; bases with no gene match: 6. CDR3 size: 16 residues. The germline CDR1 and CDR2 sequences are WNHNN and SYGVQD (reference sequence). The CDR3, as DNA: TGCGCCAGCAGTGAGTCCCCGGACAGGATAAACACTGAAGCTTTCTTT. Protein product: CASSESPDRINTEAFF.

The chain couples TRBV10-3 to TRBJ1-1, with D unclear. V was pared by 2 bases and J by 2 bases, with 6 bases between. Germline assignment: CDR1 ENHRY and CDR2 SYGVKD. This CDR3 is built from 13 residues. The CDR3 spells CAISENSNTEAFF. CDR3 in DNA: TGTGCCATCAGTGAGAACAGCAACACTGAAGCTTTCTTT.

This rearrangement joins TRBV25-1 to TRBJ1-4, with 7 nucleotides matching TRBD1. After removal of 2 bases from V and 3 bases from J, the junction contained 3 bases not matched to a gene. CDR1 MGHDK and CDR2 SYGVNS come from the germline V gene. The CDR3 is 15 amino acids. In DNA form, the CDR3 reads TGTGCCAGCAGTGAACGCGGGACAGCTAATGAAAAACTGTTTTTT. Translation: CASSERGTANEKLFF.

This clone was counted once. This chain uses TRBV29-1 with TRBJ1-2; D is perhaps TRBD1 (5 bases). Germline values: CDR1 SQVTM, CDR2 ANQGSEA. The germline V and J ends were trimmed by 7 bases and 6 bases, with 18 bases remaining between them. The CDR3 totals 13 residues. The CDR3 bases are TGCAGCGCCGTTGGGACCGCATGGGATGGCTACACCTTC. This translates into CSAVGTAWDGYTF.

The chain carries TRBV19 and TRBJ1-1; TRBD1 is a possible D gene (6 bases). Trimming cost V 1 base and J 6 bases, with 12 bases left between them. From germline, CDR1 is LNHDA and CDR2 SQIVND (reference sequence). The CDR3 has 14 residues. The CDR3 DNA sequence: TGTGCCAGTAGTATAGGCGGGGGGCCACCTGAAGCTTTCTTT. Its translation is CASSIGGGPPEAFF.

This clone occurred a few times. V usage is TRBV7-6 and J usage is TRBJ2-1; TRBD1 matches 7 bases. CDR1 and CDR2 (germline): SGHVS, FNYEAQ. The trim removed 2 bases at V and 3 bases at J, leaving 4 bases unmatched. The CDR3 is made up of 15 amino acids. The CDR3 here is CASSLTGANYNEQFF. The CDR3 nucleotides read TGTGCCAGCAGCTTAACAGGGGCGAACTACAATGAGCAGTTCTTC.